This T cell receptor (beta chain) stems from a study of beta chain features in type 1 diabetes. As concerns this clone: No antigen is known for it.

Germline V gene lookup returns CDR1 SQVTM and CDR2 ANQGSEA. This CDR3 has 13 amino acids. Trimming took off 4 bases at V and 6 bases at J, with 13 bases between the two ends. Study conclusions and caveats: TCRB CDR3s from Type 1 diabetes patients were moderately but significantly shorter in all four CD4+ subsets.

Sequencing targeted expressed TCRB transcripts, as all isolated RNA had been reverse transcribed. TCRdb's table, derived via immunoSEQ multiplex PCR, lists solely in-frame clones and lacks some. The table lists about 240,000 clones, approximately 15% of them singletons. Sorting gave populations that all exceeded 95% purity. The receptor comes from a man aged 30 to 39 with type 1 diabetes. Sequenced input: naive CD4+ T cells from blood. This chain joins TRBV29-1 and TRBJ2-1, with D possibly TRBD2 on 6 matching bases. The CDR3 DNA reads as TGCAGCGTTGGGGGGGAGATCGGCAATGAGCAGTTCTTC. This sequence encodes CSVGGEIGNEQFF.